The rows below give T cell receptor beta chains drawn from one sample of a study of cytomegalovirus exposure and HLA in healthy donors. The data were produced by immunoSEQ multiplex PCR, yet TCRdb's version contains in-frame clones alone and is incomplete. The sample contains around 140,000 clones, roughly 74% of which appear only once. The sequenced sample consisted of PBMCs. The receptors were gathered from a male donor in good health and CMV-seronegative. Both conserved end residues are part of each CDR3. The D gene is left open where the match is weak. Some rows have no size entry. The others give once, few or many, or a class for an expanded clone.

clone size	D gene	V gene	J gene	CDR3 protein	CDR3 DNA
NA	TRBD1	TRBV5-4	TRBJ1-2	CASRPGQGRFFNGYTF	TGTGCCAGCAGACCCGGACAGGGAAGGTTCTTTAACGGCTACACCTTC
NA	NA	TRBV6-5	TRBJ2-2	CASSYGQGMITGELFF	TGTGCCAGCAGTTACGGGCAGGGGATGATCACCGGGGAGCTGTTTTTT
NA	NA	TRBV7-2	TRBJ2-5	CAAGQETQYF	TGTGCCGCGGGCCAAGAGACCCAGTACTTC
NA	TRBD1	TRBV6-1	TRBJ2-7	CASSPDRGREQYF	TGTGCCAGCAGTCCCGACAGGGGGCGCGAGCAGTACTTC
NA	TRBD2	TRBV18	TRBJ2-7	CASSTAGTSGYEQYF	TGTGCCAGCTCAACAGCCGGGACTAGCGGTTACGAGCAGTACTTC
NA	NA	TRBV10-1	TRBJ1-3	CASSGTYRPHSGNTIYF	TGCGCCAGCAGTGGTACTTACAGGCCTCACTCTGGAAACACCATATATTTT
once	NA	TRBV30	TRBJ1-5	CAWSVGGGNQPQHF	TGTGCCTGGAGTGTAGGAGGGGGCAATCAGCCCCAGCATTTT
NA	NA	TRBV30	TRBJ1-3	CAWSVQQGAVGNTIYF	TGTGCCTGGAGTGTCCAACAGGGAGCAGTCGGAAACACCATATATTTT
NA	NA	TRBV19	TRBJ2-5	CASSIGQGKSETQYF	TGTGCCAGTAGTATAGGGCAGGGAAAGTCGGAGACCCAGTACTTC
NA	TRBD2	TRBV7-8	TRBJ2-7	CASRKAWTSGGEQYF	TGTGCCAGCAGAAAAGCTTGGACTAGCGGGGGGGAGCAGTACTTC
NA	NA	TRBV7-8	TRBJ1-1	CASSFVQGATEAFF	TGTGCCAGCAGCTTTGTACAGGGAGCTACTGAAGCTTTCTTT
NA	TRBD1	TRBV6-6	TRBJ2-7	CASTPSGTGQGEQYF	TGTGCCAGCACTCCTTCCGGGACAGGGCAGGGTGAGCAGTACTTC
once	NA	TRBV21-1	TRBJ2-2	CASSKESLWTGRIGELFF	TGTGCCAGCAGCAAAGAGAGTCTCTGGACAGGGCGGATCGGGGAGCTGTTTTTT
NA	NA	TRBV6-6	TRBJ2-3	CASSSLRAEDTQYF	TGTGCCAGCAGCTCCCTCAGGGCGGAAGATACGCAGTATTTT
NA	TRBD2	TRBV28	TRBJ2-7	CASNPGLGAYEQYF	TGTGCCAGCAATCCGGGACTAGGAGCCTACGAGCAGTACTTC
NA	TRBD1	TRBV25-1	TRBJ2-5	CASSGLGTAIQEETQYF	TGTGCCAGCAGCGGGCTCGGGACAGCAATTCAAGAAGAGACCCAGTACTTC
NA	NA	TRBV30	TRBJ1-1	CAWRPRGPIFEAFF	TGTGCCTGGAGGCCACGGGGTCCCATTTTCGAAGCTTTCTTT
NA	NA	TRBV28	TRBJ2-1	CASSFEDSYNEQFF	TGTGCCAGCAGTTTCGAGGACAGCTACAATGAGCAGTTCTTC
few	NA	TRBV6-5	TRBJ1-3	CASRETGSSGNTIYF	TGTGCCAGCAGGGAAACAGGGAGCTCTGGAAACACCATATATTTT
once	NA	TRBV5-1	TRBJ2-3	CASSLGAGRDTQYF	TGCGCCAGCAGCTTGGGGGCAGGGCGGGATACGCAGTATTTT
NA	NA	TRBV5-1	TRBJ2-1	CASSLTGYNEQFF	TGCGCCAGCAGCTTGACAGGTTACAATGAGCAGTTCTTC
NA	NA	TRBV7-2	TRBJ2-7	CASSSLDGGPYEQYF	TGTGCCAGCAGCTCATTGGACGGGGGACCCTACGAGCAGTACTTC
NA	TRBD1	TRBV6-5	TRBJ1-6	CASSPGGRGPPLHF	TGTGCCAGCAGCCCAGGGGGCCGAGGCCCACCCCTCCACTTT
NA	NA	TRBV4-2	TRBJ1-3	CASSFIDSSGNTIYF	TGTGCCAGCAGCTTTATAGACAGCTCTGGAAACACCATATATTTT
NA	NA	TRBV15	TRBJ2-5	CATSRDKGDRGAQYF	TGTGCCACCAGCAGAGACAAGGGGGACCGAGGGGCCCAGTACTTC
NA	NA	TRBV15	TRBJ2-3	CATSRDIQSTDTQYF	TGTGCCACCAGCAGGGACATCCAAAGCACAGATACGCAGTATTTT
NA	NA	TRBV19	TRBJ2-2	CARPGKPQNTGELFF	TGTGCCCGTCCCGGGAAGCCCCAAAACACCGGGGAGCTGTTTTTT
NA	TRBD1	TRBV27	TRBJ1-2	CASSQQGAGGGYTF	TGTGCCAGCAGCCAACAGGGGGCTGGGGGTGGCTACACCTTC
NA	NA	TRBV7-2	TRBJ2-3	CASSFYLSTDTQYF	TGTGCCAGCAGCTTTTACTTAAGCACAGATACGCAGTATTTT
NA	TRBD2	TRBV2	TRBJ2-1	CASRAGLDYNEQFF	TGTGCCAGCAGAGCAGGACTAGACTACAATGAGCAGTTCTTC
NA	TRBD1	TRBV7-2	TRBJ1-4	CASSVDRGDEKLFF	TGTGCCAGCAGCGTAGACAGGGGAGATGAAAAACTGTTTTTT
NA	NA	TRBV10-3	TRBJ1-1	CAISDLGRSEAFF	TGTGCCATCAGTGACCTGGGGAGGTCTGAAGCTTTCTTT
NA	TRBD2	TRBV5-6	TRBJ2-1	CASSLVHLAGFNEQFF	TGTGCCAGCAGCTTGGTTCACCTAGCGGGATTTAATGAGCAGTTCTTC
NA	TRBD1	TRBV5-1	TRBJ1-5	CASSFGTGKGQPQHF	TGCGCCAGCAGCTTTGGGACAGGGAAGGGCCAGCCCCAGCATTTT
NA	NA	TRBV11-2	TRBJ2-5	CASSPGETQYF	TGTGCCAGCAGCCCCGGGGAGACCCAGTACTTC
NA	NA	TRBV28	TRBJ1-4	CASSLGGGLLLTNEKLFF	TGTGCCAGCAGTCTAGGGGGGGGACTTCTATTAACTAATGAAAAACTGTTTTTT
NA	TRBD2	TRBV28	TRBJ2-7	CASRGTSGAYEQYF	TGTGCCAGCAGGGGGACTAGCGGAGCCTACGAGCAGTACTTC
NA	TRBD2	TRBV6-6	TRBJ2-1	CASSYSAGVYNEQFF	TGTGCCAGCAGCTACTCAGCGGGAGTCTACAATGAGCAGTTCTTC
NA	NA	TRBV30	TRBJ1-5	CAWSFGRVAGQPQHF	TGTGCCTGGAGTTTCGGTAGGGTTGCGGGGCAGCCCCAGCATTTT
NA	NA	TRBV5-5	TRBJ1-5	CASSPLGASNQPQHF	TGTGCCAGCAGCCCCCTAGGCGCTAGCAATCAGCCCCAGCATTTT
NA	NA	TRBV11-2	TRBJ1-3	CASSFQTGGNTIYF	TGTGCCAGCAGCTTCCAGACAGGTGGAAACACCATATATTTT
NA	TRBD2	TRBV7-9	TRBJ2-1	CASSQSGRAGNEQFF	TGTGCCAGCAGCCAAAGCGGGAGGGCCGGCAATGAGCAGTTCTTC
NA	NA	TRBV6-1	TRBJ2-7	CASSELAERDEQYF	TGTGCCAGCAGTGAACTGGCGGAGCGAGACGAGCAGTACTTC
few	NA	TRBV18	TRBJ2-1	CASVPLAGHNEQFF	TGTGCCAGCGTACCCCTTGCGGGGCACAATGAGCAGTTCTTC
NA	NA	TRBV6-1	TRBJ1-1	CASSEVQGSEAFF	TGTGCCAGCAGTGAAGTCCAGGGCTCTGAAGCTTTCTTT
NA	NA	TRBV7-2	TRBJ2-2	CASSLPAASGELFF	TGTGCCAGCAGCCTCCCGGCAGCTAGCGGGGAGCTGTTTTTT
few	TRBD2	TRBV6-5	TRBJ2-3	CASSYLAGVKADTQYF	TGTGCCAGCAGTTACTTGGCGGGAGTTAAAGCAGATACGCAGTATTTT
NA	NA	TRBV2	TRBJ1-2	CASLGAAYGYTF	TGTGCCAGCCTTGGGGCGGCTTATGGCTACACCTTC
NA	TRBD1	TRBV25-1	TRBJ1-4	CASSEMTGNEKLFF	TGTGCCAGCAGTGAAATGACAGGGAATGAAAAACTGTTTTTT
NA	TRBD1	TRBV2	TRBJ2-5	CASSSDRGQSETQYF	TGTGCCAGCAGTTCGGACAGGGGGCAGTCAGAGACCCAGTACTTC
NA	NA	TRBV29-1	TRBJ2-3	CSVEQGTDTQYF	TGCAGCGTTGAACAGGGGACAGATACGCAGTATTTT
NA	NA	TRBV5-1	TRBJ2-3	CASSFSPTDTQYF	TGCGCCAGCAGCTTCTCCCCCACAGATACGCAGTATTTT
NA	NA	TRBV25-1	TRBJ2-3	CASSLHRDTQYF	TGTGCCAGCAGCCTCCACCGGGATACGCAGTATTTT
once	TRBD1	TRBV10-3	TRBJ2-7	CAIREGQGVTYEQYF	TGTGCCATCAGGGAGGGACAGGGGGTAACCTACGAGCAGTACTTC
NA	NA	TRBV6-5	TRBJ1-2	CASSSKMGGVDGYTF	TGTGCCAGCAGTTCAAAAATGGGGGGGGTCGATGGCTACACCTTC
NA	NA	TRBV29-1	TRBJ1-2	CSATVTGSFGYTF	TGCAGCGCCACCGTGACGGGGAGCTTTGGCTACACCTTC
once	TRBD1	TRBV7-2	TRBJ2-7	CASSFGTGAGYEQYF	TGTGCCAGCAGCTTTGGGACAGGGGCGGGTTACGAGCAGTACTTC
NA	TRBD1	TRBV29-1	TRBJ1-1	CSVTGGDHHAEAFF	TGCAGCGTGACAGGGGGGGATCATCACGCTGAAGCTTTCTTT
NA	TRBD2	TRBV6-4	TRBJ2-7	CASSALLAAETLRYF	TGTGCCAGCAGTGCCCTCCTAGCGGCCGAAACCCTCCGGTACTTC